This T cell receptor beta chain was sequenced during a study of ipilimumab plus nivolumab after autologous stem cell transplantation (dated by TCRdb to the early 2020s). Regarding the study in general: The median number of doses that trial patients received was about five for ipilimumab and fewer than ten for nivolumab. Both primary refractory and relapsed disease were represented in the DLBCL cohort, where 18-month progression-free survival was around 86% and 29%, respectively. Patients undergoing autologous transplant for high-risk diffuse large B cell lymphoma, mature T cell lymphoma, or multiple myeloma were enrolled in the trial. Some 34 patients made up the trial's intent-to-treat population.

Checkpoint therapy was initiated 14 to 28 days after autologous transplant, and ipilimumab was administered at 1 mg/kg intravenously on day 1 of selected weeks. The nivolumab dose was 3 mg/kg intravenously, delivered on day 1 of weeks 1, 4, 7, 10, and every two weeks through week 26. Combined checkpoint inhibition with ipilimumab and nivolumab as consolidation after autologous stem cell transplantation was tested in a Phase Ib clinical trial. Worth noting for this clone: Its antigen is not yet known. Qualities for individual bases were not recorded, and no much larger clone is one base off. The identical CDR3 is also encoded by other nucleotide sequences in the sample.

Library creation used the immunoSEQ multiplex PCR assay. TCRdb carries this immuneACCESS record with in-frame sequences only. Its versions omit some clonotypes, under half of them owing to an unresolved V gene in the studies checked, with the rest unexplained. The sample yields 20,000 to 30,000 clones; about 86% were counted once. Jointly, the top ten make up approximately 5.2% of the sample. Results and caveats for the whole study, not just this receptor: The authors concluded that combined checkpoint inhibition appeared tolerable when used as consolidation after transplant. The authors stated that profiles of the T cell receptor repertoire, regulatory T cell phenotype and gut microbiota provided a biologic rationale for studying this approach further.

V and J are truncated by 2 bases and 5 bases respectively, leaving an intervening sequence of 9 bases. CDR1 and CDR2 are read off the germline V gene as MNHNS and SASEGT. From the cysteine up to the phenylalanine, the CDR3 has a length of 13 residues. Only the CDR3 region is kept as DNA, spanning 39 bases read in frame from base 1. The sample was PBMCs, taken in a trial of ipilimumab plus nivolumab as post-transplant consolidation. This TCR was sampled from a male donor with diffuse large B-cell lymphoma. The V and J segments used are TRBV6-1 and TRBJ1-2; TRBD1 is a possible D gene, resting on 6 matching bases. CDR3 protein: CASSEWTDYGYTF. The base sequence is TGTGCCAGCAGTGAATGGACAGATTATGGCTACACCTTC.